The 3 T cell receptor beta chains listed next were all sequenced from one sample in a study of OX40 agonist ivuxolimab in advanced cancers. The data were produced by immunoSEQ multiplex PCR, yet TCRdb's version contains in-frame clones alone and is incomplete. The sample yields 11,000 to 15,000 clones, about 89% seen once. Sequences were derived from CD4+ or CD8+ T cells sorted from blood, sampled in a trial of the OX40 agonist ivuxolimab. The receptors here all came from an adult with an advanced solid tumor such as melanoma, head and neck, liver or kidney cancer.

In the case of this clone: The sample contains more than one DNA sequence encoding this CDR3. This chain uses TRBV9 with TRBJ2-7; 9 nucleotides align to TRBD1. Germline CDR1 reads SGDLS; CDR2 reads YYNGEE. J lost 6 bases, V lost 4 bases, and 8 bases had no gene match. The CDR3 has 14 residues. The CDR3 sequence is CASSSPGQGSEQYF. CDR3 DNA: TGTGCCAGCAGCTCTCCGGGACAGGGATCCGAGCAGTACTTC.

The chain carries TRBV27 and TRBJ2-2; maybe TRBD1 (5 bases). The length of the CDR3 is 14 residues. V shed 5 bases and J shed 5 bases, with 12 bases lying between them. Germline V gives CDR1 MNHEY, CDR2 SMNVEV (reference sequence). This chain's CDR3 is CASSMIAGTGELFF. Written as DNA, the CDR3 is TGTGCCAGCAGTATGATAGCAGGGACCGGGGAGCTGTTTTTT.

V and J are TRBV5-4 and TRBJ1-1, with D perhaps TRBD1 (6 bases). With 5 bases removed from V and 5 bases from J, the gap between germline ends came to 22 bases. CDR1 is SGHNT, CDR2 YYREEE, per germline (reference sequence). The CDR3 has 16 amino acids. The CDR3 loop reads CASRDLRDNSGTEAFF. The CDR3 nucleotides are TGTGCCAGCAGGGACCTCCGGGACAATAGTGGGACTGAAGCTTTCTTT.